This TCR beta chain was captured in a study of CD8 T cells in ankylosing spondylitis. Study outcomes and limitations: The disease-linked clones had a CD8+ phenotype and low blood frequencies. A TCR beta motif of several highly homologous variants appeared characteristic of ankylosing spondylitis blood. Significantly higher representation of disease-linked clones was reported for matched ankylosing spondylitis synovial fluid.

This clonotype was picked up many times. What it recognizes is unknown. Molecular-barcoded quantitative 5'-RACE produced these TCR beta libraries. Each CDR3 protein gets one entry after TCRdb re-called the 5' RACE reads with MiXCR. The sample has approximately 69,000 distinct CDR3 sequences; approximately 5.3% are singletons. CDR1 is ENHRY, CDR2 SYGVKD, per germline. The CDR3 totals 14 residues. Trimming at V came to 6 bases and at J to 1 base, leaving 4 bases not matched to a gene. This chain links TRBV10-3 with TRBJ1-1; 8 bases agree with TRBD1. The clonotype comes from a male donor with ankylosing spondylitis or in good health (not recorded which). What was sequenced was blood, either unsorted or a sorted T cell fraction (not recorded which). CDR3 region: CAIRETGANTEAFF. Here the CDR3 DNA reads TGTGCCATCAGAGAGACAGGGGCGAACACTGAAGCTTTCTTT.